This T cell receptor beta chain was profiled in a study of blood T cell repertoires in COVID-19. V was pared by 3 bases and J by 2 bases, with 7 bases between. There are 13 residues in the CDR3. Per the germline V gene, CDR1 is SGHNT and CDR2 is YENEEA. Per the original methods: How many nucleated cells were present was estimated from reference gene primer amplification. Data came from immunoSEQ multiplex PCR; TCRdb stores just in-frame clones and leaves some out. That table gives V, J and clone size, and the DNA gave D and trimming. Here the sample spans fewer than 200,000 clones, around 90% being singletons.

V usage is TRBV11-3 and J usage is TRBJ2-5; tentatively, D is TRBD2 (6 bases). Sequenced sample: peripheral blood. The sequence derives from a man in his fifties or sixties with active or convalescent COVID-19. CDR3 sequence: CASSFGGQETQYF. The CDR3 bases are TGTGCCAGCAGCTTCGGGGGTCAAGAGACCCAGTACTTC.